What follows are 14 T cell receptor beta chains derived from one specimen sequenced in a study of T cells in Graves' hyperthyroidism and ophthalmopathy. Authors of the study amplified TCR beta CDR3 regions from RNA transcripts. The TCR CDR3 was amplified in a first-round RT-PCR using the HTBI primer set. TCRdb analysed the multiplex PCR reads with MiXCR anew, one entry per CDR3 protein. The repertoire has roughly 570,000 distinct CDR3 sequences, around 16% of them found once; the top ten carry under 7.5%. Sample: blood. These receptors all stem from a woman between 25 and 40 years old with Graves' hyperthyroidism.

The rearrangement links TRBV4-2 to TRBJ2-7, with D possibly TRBD2 on 6 matching bases. CDR1 is LGHNA and CDR2 is YNFKEQ in the germline V gene. The CDR3 is 15 amino acids. V was shortened by 0 bases and J by 0 bases, with 9 bases between the two germline ends. CDR3 region: CASSQDRTTSYEQYF. CDR3 nucleotides: TGTGCCAGCAGCCAAGATAGGACTACCTCCTACGAGCAGTACTTC.

This chain uses TRBV5-1 with TRBJ2-7; D could derive from TRBD1 or TRBD2 (5 bases each). Germline CDR1 and CDR2: SGHRS and YFSETQ. V lost 6 bases and J lost 6, with 25 bases in between. CDR3 length equals 16 residues. The CDR3 loop is CASKVKRDRPFCEQYF. In DNA, the CDR3 is TGCGCCAGCAAGGTTAAAAGGGACCGACCCTTTTGCGAGCAGTACTTC.

This clonotype was found many times. This chain uses TRBV2 with TRBJ1-5; D is uncertain. Trimming took 1 base from V and 4 from J, leaving 5 bases between them. This CDR3 contains 13 residues. Per the germline V gene, CDR1 is SNHLY and CDR2 is FYNNEI. For the CDR3, the DNA is TGTGCCAGCAGTGAAGATGCGAATCAGCCCCAGCATTTT. This gives the protein CASSEDANQPQHF.

The chain has TRBV6-1 and TRBJ2-6; TRBD1 aligns across 7 bases. V lost 5 bases and J lost 4; bases outside the gene matches: 8. This CDR3 is built from 16 residues. Germline V gene lookup returns CDR1 MNHNS and CDR2 SASEGT. The CDR3 sequence is CASSIDRVVGANVLTF. The CDR3 DNA follows: TGTGCCAGCAGTATCGACAGGGTGGTGGGGGCCAACGTCCTGACTTTC.

The sample holds many counts of this clonotype. The chain links TRBV7-2 to TRBJ2-4; 12 bases match TRBD2. Unmatched junction bases numbered 18, after V lost 0 bases and J lost 3 bases. Germline V gene sequence: CDR1 SGHTA, CDR2 FQGNSA. The CDR3 spans 22 residues. The CDR3 sequence: CASSLAATSGRVEAAGKNIQYF. CDR3 nucleotide sequence: TGTGCCAGCAGCTTAGCGGCGACTAGCGGGAGAGTCGAGGCAGCGGGCAAAAACATTCAGTACTTC.

The V call is TRBV6-5, the J call TRBJ1-3, with 8 bases matching TRBD1. The CDR3 covers 15 residues. With 4 bases clipped from V and 4 bases from J, the junction kept 6 bases outside the gene matches. CDR1 MNHEY and CDR2 SVGAGI come from the germline V gene. The CDR3 loop is CASSLGQVLGNTIYF. DNA for the CDR3: TGTGCCAGCAGTTTGGGACAGGTACTAGGAAACACCATATATTTT.

This clonotype was seen ten or more times. The chain links TRBV5-1 to TRBJ1-1; D is perhaps TRBD1 (6 bases). The CDR3 extends over 13 amino acids. Germline CDR1 is SGHRS and CDR2 is YFSETQ. Trimming cost V 8 bases and J 4 bases, with 15 bases left between them. The CDR3 region is CASSRQARTEAFF. CDR3 bases: TGCGCCAGTTCTCGACAGGCTCGCACTGAAGCTTTCTTT. The full variable domain, completed using reference TRBV5-1 and TRBJ1-1, is KAGVTQTPRYLIKTRGQQVTLSCSPISGHRSVSWYQQTPGQGLQFLFEYFSETQRNKGNFPGRFSGRQFSNSRSEMNVSTLELGDSALYLCASSRQARTEAFFGQGTRLTVV.

This clonotype was observed many times. This rearrangement joins TRBV7-8 to TRBJ2-7; D is unclear. CDR1 and CDR2 from the germline V gene are SGHVS and FQNEAQ. Trimming cost V 1 base and J 5 bases, with 15 bases left between them. CDR3 length equals 15 residues. The DNA of the CDR3 is TGTGCCAGCAGCTTAGGGGCCGGGCTAGTCCACGAGCAGTACTTC. It is translated as CASSLGAGLVHEQYF.

This clonotype was detected a few times. The V and J genes are TRBV24-1 and TRBJ1-5; 9 nucleotides align to TRBD1. Germline loops: CDR1 KGHDR, CDR2 SFDVKD. The CDR3 spans 16 residues. J lost 5 bases, V lost 4 bases, and 8 bases had no gene match. Written as DNA, the CDR3 is TGTGCCACCAGTGAGGCCGGACAGGGGATGGATCAGCCCCAGCATTTT. Protein sequence: CATSEAGQGMDQPQHF.

The chain joins TRBV7-6 to TRBJ2-5; 13 bases match TRBD2. V was clipped by 2 bases and J by 4 bases; unmatched bases: 4. Looked up from germline, CDR1 is SGHVS and CDR2 is FNYEAQ. The CDR3 covers 16 residues. The CDR3 DNA reads TGTGCCAGCAGCTTACCACTAGCGGGAGGGACAGAGACCCAGTACTTC. Protein sequence: CASSLPLAGGTETQYF.

V gene TRBV5-1 combines with J gene TRBJ1-1; TRBD1 matches at 10 bases. V was pared by 0 bases and J by 4 bases, with 6 bases of the junction left unmatched. The CDR3 runs to 16 residues. Germline V gene lookup returns CDR1 SGHRS and CDR2 YFSETQ. The CDR3 loop reads CASSLVGQGYSTEAFF. The CDR3 nucleotides read TGCGCCAGCAGCTTGGTGGGACAGGGGTATTCCACTGAAGCTTTCTTT. The complete variable domain, with remaining parts taken from reference TRBV5-1 and TRBJ1-1, reads KAGVTQTPRYLIKTRGQQVTLSCSPISGHRSVSWYQQTPGQGLQFLFEYFSETQRNKGNFPGRFSGRQFSNSRSEMNVSTLELGDSALYLCASSLVGQGYSTEAFFGQGTRLTVV.

The chain has TRBV9 and TRBJ2-7; D remains ambiguous. Between the trimmed V and J ends, which lost 0 bases and 1 base, there was a span of 11 bases. CDR3 length: 15 residues. CDR1 SGDLS and CDR2 YYNGEE come from the germline V gene. CDR3 loop: CASSVAPGFSYEQYF. The CDR3 DNA reads as TGTGCCAGCAGCGTAGCCCCAGGATTTTCCTACGAGCAGTACTTC.

Remarks on this clonotype: A read error is likely, as this CDR3 ends without the conserved phenylalanine or tryptophan. The V call is TRBV6-1, the J call TRBJ2-2; TRBD2 might be the D (6 bases). The CDR3 totals 17 residues. Germline lookup yields CDR1 MNHNS and CDR2 SASEGT. V was clipped by 8 bases and J by 0 bases, with 19 bases between them. DNA of the CDR3: TGTGCCAGCCTCGGGGGTGGGGGAATCGCGAACACCGGGGAGCTGTTTTGT. Translating it yields CASLGGGGIANTGELFC.

The chain carries TRBV5-1 and TRBJ1-6; 8 bases are a match to TRBD1. From germline, CDR1 is SGHRS and CDR2 YFSETQ. The CDR3 runs 13 residues. Trimming cost V 9 bases and J 5 bases; bases outside gene matches: 4. This chain's CDR3 is CAIGQGNNSPLHF. CDR3 DNA sequence: TGCGCCATCGGACAGGGAAATAATTCACCCCTCCACTTT. Full variable domain (outside the CDR3, taken from reference TRBV5-1 and TRBJ1-6): KAGVTQTPRYLIKTRGQQVTLSCSPISGHRSVSWYQQTPGQGLQFLFEYFSETQRNKGNFPGRFSGRQFSNSRSEMNVSTLELGDSALYLCAIGQGNNSPLHFGNGTRLTVT.